The rows below give T cell receptor beta chains drawn from one sample of a study of human thymus T cells. Sequencing was performed with immunoSEQ multiplex PCR; in TCRdb, only in-frame clones are kept and a portion is missing. The sample holds some 120,000 clones; about 95% are singletons and the top ten take around 0.022%. The sequencing sample was made of thymus tissue. The receptors come from a boy under two years old with a congenital heart defect but otherwise immunologically healthy. Each CDR3 is given with its conserved first and last residue. The order of the fields is clone size, D gene, V gene, J gene, CDR3 protein, CDR3 DNA. D genes are given only for firm matches. Size is stated for part of the rows, as once, few or many counts, or as a class when the clone is expanded.

abundance: -; d_gene: -; v_gene: TRBV12-5; j_gene: TRBJ1-3; CDR3aa: CASGLAQDSGNTIYF; CDR3nt: TGTGCTAGTGGTTTGGCCCAGGACTCTGGAAACACCATATATTTT
abundance: -; d_gene: -; v_gene: TRBV11-3; j_gene: TRBJ2-5; CDR3aa: CASSGGTPGKETQYF; CDR3nt: TGTGCCAGCAGCGGAGGGACCCCGGGGAAAGAGACCCAGTACTTC
abundance: -; d_gene: -; v_gene: TRBV5-4; j_gene: TRBJ2-3; CDR3aa: CASSSTVASTDTQYF; CDR3nt: TGTGCCAGCAGCTCGACAGTTGCTAGCACAGATACGCAGTATTTT
abundance: -; d_gene: TRBD2; v_gene: TRBV5-1; j_gene: TRBJ2-3; CDR3aa: CASSLNQLAGGPRGQYF; CDR3nt: TGCGCCAGCAGCTTAAACCAACTAGCGGGGGGTCCAAGGGGGCAGTATTTT
abundance: -; d_gene: -; v_gene: TRBV5-6; j_gene: TRBJ1-4; CDR3aa: CASSFDTLATNEKLFF; CDR3nt: TGTGCCAGCAGCTTCGACACCCTTGCAACTAATGAAAAACTGTTTTTT
abundance: -; d_gene: -; v_gene: TRBV5-4; j_gene: TRBJ2-2; CDR3aa: CASSLVPETGELFF; CDR3nt: TGTGCCAGCAGCTTGGTCCCCGAGACCGGGGAGCTGTTTTTT
abundance: -; d_gene: -; v_gene: TRBV4-3; j_gene: TRBJ1-1; CDR3aa: CASSQDSQTVDTEAFF; CDR3nt: TGCGCCAGCAGCCAAGATTCACAGACAGTAGACACTGAAGCTTTCTTT
abundance: -; d_gene: -; v_gene: TRBV5-4; j_gene: TRBJ2-5; CDR3aa: CASTWGSGSQETQYF; CDR3nt: TGTGCCAGCACCTGGGGTAGCGGTTCACAAGAGACCCAGTACTTC
abundance: -; d_gene: -; v_gene: TRBV6-6; j_gene: TRBJ2-7; CDR3aa: CASSYSGTSEQYF; CDR3nt: TGTGCCAGCAGTTACTCAGGGACAAGCGAGCAGTACTTC
abundance: -; d_gene: -; v_gene: TRBV4-1; j_gene: TRBJ2-2; CDR3aa: CASSPSRGAGELFF; CDR3nt: TGCGCCAGCAGCCCTTCTAGGGGAGCCGGGGAGCTGTTTTTT
abundance: -; d_gene: -; v_gene: TRBV14; j_gene: TRBJ1-2; CDR3aa: CASSPDRLHGYTF; CDR3nt: TGTGCCAGCAGCCCGGACAGACTACATGGCTACACCTTC
abundance: -; d_gene: TRBD2; v_gene: TRBV7-2; j_gene: TRBJ2-7; CDR3aa: CASSLGGGSSYEQYF; CDR3nt: TGTGCCAGCAGCTTAGGCGGGGGGAGCTCCTACGAGCAGTACTTC
abundance: -; d_gene: -; v_gene: TRBV6-1; j_gene: TRBJ1-2; CDR3aa: CASSETPAVGSYGYTF; CDR3nt: TGTGCCAGCAGTGAGACCCCGGCAGTCGGGAGCTATGGCTACACCTTC
abundance: once; d_gene: -; v_gene: TRBV14; j_gene: TRBJ2-3; CDR3aa: CASSQEIGTDTQYF; CDR3nt: TGTGCCAGCAGCCAAGAGATCGGCACAGATACGCAGTATTTT
abundance: -; d_gene: -; v_gene: TRBV11-2; j_gene: TRBJ2-7; CDR3aa: CASSFNPYEQYF; CDR3nt: TGTGCCAGCAGCTTTAACCCCTACGAGCAGTACTTC
abundance: few; d_gene: TRBD1; v_gene: TRBV2; j_gene: TRBJ2-7; CDR3aa: CASRWDRPSYEQYF; CDR3nt: TGTGCCAGCAGATGGGACAGGCCCTCCTACGAGCAGTACTTC
abundance: once; d_gene: -; v_gene: TRBV4-1; j_gene: TRBJ1-6; CDR3aa: CASSHLRNGPRNSPLHF; CDR3nt: TGCGCCAGCAGCCATCTCCGGAACGGGCCCCGGAATTCACCCCTCCACTTT
abundance: once; d_gene: TRBD1; v_gene: TRBV11-3; j_gene: TRBJ1-6; CDR3aa: CASSLAGTGNSPLHF; CDR3nt: TGTGCCAGCAGCTTAGCCGGGACAGGGAATTCACCCCTCCACTTT
abundance: -; d_gene: -; v_gene: TRBV20-1; j_gene: TRBJ1-2; CDR3aa: CSARDGGYTF; CDR3nt: TGCAGTGCTAGAGATGGGGGCTACACCTTC
abundance: -; d_gene: TRBD2; v_gene: TRBV4-3; j_gene: TRBJ2-3; CDR3aa: CASSKTGGGADTQYF; CDR3nt: TGCGCCAGCAGCAAAACGGGCGGGGGAGCAGATACGCAGTATTTT
abundance: -; d_gene: TRBD2; v_gene: TRBV27; j_gene: TRBJ2-3; CDR3aa: CASSLAGGVTQYF; CDR3nt: TGTGCCAGCAGCCTAGCGGGGGGTGTTACGCAGTATTTT
abundance: -; d_gene: TRBD2; v_gene: TRBV9; j_gene: TRBJ2-1; CDR3aa: CASSQRGAPSYNEQFF; CDR3nt: TGTGCCAGCAGCCAGCGGGGGGCCCCCTCCTACAATGAGCAGTTCTTC
abundance: -; d_gene: TRBD1; v_gene: TRBV10-3; j_gene: TRBJ1-2; CDR3aa: CAISERGHRGQGGYTF; CDR3nt: TGTGCCATCAGTGAACGGGGCCACAGGGGGCAGGGGGGCTACACCTTC
abundance: -; d_gene: TRBD1; v_gene: TRBV7-2; j_gene: TRBJ2-5; CDR3aa: CASSPGTAQETQYF; CDR3nt: TGTGCCAGCAGCCCGGGGACAGCCCAAGAGACCCAGTACTTC
abundance: once; d_gene: -; v_gene: TRBV5-6; j_gene: TRBJ2-7; CDR3aa: CASSLYRVNEQYF; CDR3nt: TGTGCCAGCAGCTTGTACAGGGTCAACGAGCAGTACTTC
abundance: -; d_gene: TRBD1; v_gene: TRBV28; j_gene: TRBJ2-1; CDR3aa: CASMTGDSYNEQFF; CDR3nt: TGTGCCAGTATGACAGGGGACTCCTACAATGAGCAGTTCTTC
abundance: -; d_gene: -; v_gene: TRBV6-5; j_gene: TRBJ1-3; CDR3aa: CASSRGPGNTIYF; CDR3nt: TGTGCCAGCAGTCGTGGGCCTGGAAACACCATATATTTT
abundance: -; d_gene: TRBD1; v_gene: TRBV4-3; j_gene: TRBJ2-7; CDR3aa: CASSLLRDRVYEQYF; CDR3nt: TGCGCCAGCAGCCTCCTAAGAGACAGGGTCTACGAGCAGTACTTC
abundance: -; d_gene: -; v_gene: TRBV27; j_gene: TRBJ1-1; CDR3aa: CASNSMKGNTEAFF; CDR3nt: TGTGCCAGCAATTCCATGAAGGGGAACACTGAAGCTTTCTTT
abundance: -; d_gene: TRBD2; v_gene: TRBV18; j_gene: TRBJ2-1; CDR3aa: CASSPRLAGSNEQFF; CDR3nt: TGTGCCAGCTCACCAAGACTAGCGGGGTCAAATGAGCAGTTCTTC
abundance: -; d_gene: TRBD1; v_gene: TRBV28; j_gene: TRBJ2-7; CDR3aa: CASSPQGTYEQYF; CDR3nt: TGTGCCAGCAGCCCACAGGGGACCTACGAGCAGTACTTC
abundance: once; d_gene: -; v_gene: TRBV30; j_gene: TRBJ2-6; CDR3aa: CAWSREGPHGANVLTF; CDR3nt: TGTGCCTGGAGTCGTGAGGGTCCCCACGGGGCCAACGTCCTGACTTTC
abundance: -; d_gene: TRBD2; v_gene: TRBV9; j_gene: TRBJ2-4; CDR3aa: CASSVGAAGGPVAENIQYF; CDR3nt: TGTGCCAGCAGCGTAGGCGCAGCGGGGGGGCCCGTTGCAGAGAACATTCAGTACTTC
abundance: -; d_gene: -; v_gene: TRBV28; j_gene: TRBJ1-5; CDR3aa: CASSLCRGQPQHF; CDR3nt: TGTGCCAGCAGTTTATGCAGGGGTCAGCCCCAGCATTTT
abundance: -; d_gene: -; v_gene: TRBV28; j_gene: TRBJ2-7; CDR3aa: CASSTPTGPSSYEQYF; CDR3nt: TGTGCCAGCAGTACGCCGACAGGCCCGAGCTCCTACGAGCAGTACTTC
abundance: -; d_gene: -; v_gene: TRBV28; j_gene: TRBJ2-1; CDR3aa: CASSWGPLPPYNEQFF; CDR3nt: TGTGCCAGCAGTTGGGGGCCCTTACCACCTTACAATGAGCAGTTCTTC
abundance: -; d_gene: -; v_gene: TRBV28; j_gene: TRBJ1-2; CDR3aa: CASSRQGEYGYTF; CDR3nt: TGTGCCAGCAGTCGCCAGGGAGAATATGGCTACACCTTC